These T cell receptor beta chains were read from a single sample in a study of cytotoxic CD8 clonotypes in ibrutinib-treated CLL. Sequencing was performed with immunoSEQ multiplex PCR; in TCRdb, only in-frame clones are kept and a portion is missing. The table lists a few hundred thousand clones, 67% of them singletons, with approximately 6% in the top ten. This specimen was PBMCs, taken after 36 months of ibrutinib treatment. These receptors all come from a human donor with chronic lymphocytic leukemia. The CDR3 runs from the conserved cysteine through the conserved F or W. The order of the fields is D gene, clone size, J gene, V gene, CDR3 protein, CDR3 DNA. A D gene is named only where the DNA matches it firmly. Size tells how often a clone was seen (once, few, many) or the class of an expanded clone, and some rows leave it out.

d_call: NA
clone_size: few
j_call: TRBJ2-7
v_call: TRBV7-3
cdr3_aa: CASSLDGSYEQYF
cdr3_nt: TGTGCCAGCAGCTTAGATGGGTCCTACGAGCAGTACTTC

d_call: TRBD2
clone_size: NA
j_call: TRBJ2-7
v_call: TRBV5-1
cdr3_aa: CASSWFSGSFYEQYF
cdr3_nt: TGCGCCAGCAGCTGGTTTAGCGGGAGTTTCTACGAGCAGTACTTC

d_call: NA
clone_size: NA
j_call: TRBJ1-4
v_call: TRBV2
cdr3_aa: CASSEGRDEKLFF
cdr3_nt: TGTGCCAGCAGCGAGGGTCGGGATGAAAAACTGTTTTTT

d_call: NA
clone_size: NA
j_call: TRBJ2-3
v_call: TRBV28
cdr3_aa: CASSSRMAADTQYF
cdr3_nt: TGTGCCAGCAGCTCCCGGATGGCGGCAGATACGCAGTATTTT

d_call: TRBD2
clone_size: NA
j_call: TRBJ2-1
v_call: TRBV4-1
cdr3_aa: CASSRLAGISYNEQFF
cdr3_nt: TGCGCCAGCAGCCGCCTAGCGGGCATCTCCTACAATGAGCAGTTCTTC

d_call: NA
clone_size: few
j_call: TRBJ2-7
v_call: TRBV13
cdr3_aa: CASSRKGLLDYEQYF
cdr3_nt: TGTGCCAGCAGCCGTAAGGGCCTCTTGGACTACGAGCAGTACTTC

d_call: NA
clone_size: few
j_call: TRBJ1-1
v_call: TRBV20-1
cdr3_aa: CSAASDTEAFF
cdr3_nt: TGCAGTGCTGCCAGCGATACTGAAGCTTTCTTT

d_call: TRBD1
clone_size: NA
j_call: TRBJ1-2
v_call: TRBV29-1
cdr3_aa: CSVEDSWQGGNYGYTF
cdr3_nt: TGCAGCGTTGAAGATTCATGGCAGGGGGGGAACTATGGCTACACCTTC

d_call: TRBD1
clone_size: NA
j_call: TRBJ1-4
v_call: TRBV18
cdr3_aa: CASSRRQGDNEKLFF
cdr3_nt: TGTGCCAGCTCACGGAGACAGGGCGATAATGAAAAACTGTTTTTT

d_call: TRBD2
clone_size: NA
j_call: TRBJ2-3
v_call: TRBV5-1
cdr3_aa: CASRWIAGSTDTQYF
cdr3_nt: TGCGCCAGCAGGTGGATAGCGGGTAGCACAGATACGCAGTATTTT

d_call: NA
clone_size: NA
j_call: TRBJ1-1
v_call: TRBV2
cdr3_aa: CASSGTARGGTEAFF
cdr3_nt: TGTGCCAGCAGTGGGACAGCCAGAGGGGGGACTGAAGCTTTCTTT

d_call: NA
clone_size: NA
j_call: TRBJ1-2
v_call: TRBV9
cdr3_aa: CASSVDVGDYGYTF
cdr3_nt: TGTGCCAGCAGCGTAGATGTGGGGGACTATGGCTACACCTTC

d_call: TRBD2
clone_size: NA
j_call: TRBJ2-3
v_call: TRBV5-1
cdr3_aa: CASSLTRGVSDTQYF
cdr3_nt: TGCGCCAGCAGCTTGACGCGGGGGGTCTCAGATACGCAGTATTTT

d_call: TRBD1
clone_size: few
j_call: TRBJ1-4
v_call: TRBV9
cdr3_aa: CASSSQGYGEKLFF
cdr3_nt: TGTGCCAGCAGTTCACAGGGGTACGGCGAAAAACTGTTTTTT

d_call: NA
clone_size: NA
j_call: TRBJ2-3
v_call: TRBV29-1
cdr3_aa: CSASGQTDTQYF
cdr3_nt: TGCAGCGCATCCGGACAGACAGATACGCAGTATTTT

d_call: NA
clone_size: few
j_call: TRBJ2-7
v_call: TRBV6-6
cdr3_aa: CASSYPDRDEQYF
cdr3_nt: TGTGCCAGCAGTTACCCCGATCGGGACGAGCAGTACTTC

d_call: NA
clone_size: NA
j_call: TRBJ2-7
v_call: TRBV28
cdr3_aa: CASSLSSGFYEQYF
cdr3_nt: TGTGCCAGCAGTTTATCCTCGGGGTTCTACGAGCAGTACTTC

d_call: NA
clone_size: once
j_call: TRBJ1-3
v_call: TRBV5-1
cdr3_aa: CASSPFLTGSSGNTIYF
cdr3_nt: TGCGCCAGCAGTCCCTTCCTGACAGGCTCATCTGGAAACACCATATATTTT

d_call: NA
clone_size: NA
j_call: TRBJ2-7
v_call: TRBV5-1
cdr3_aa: CASKEPGKTHYEQYF
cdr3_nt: TGCGCCAGCAAGGAACCGGGAAAAACCCATTACGAGCAGTACTTC

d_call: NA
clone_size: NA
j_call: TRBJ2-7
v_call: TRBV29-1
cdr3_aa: CSVEVMSGGEQYF
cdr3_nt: TGCAGCGTTGAGGTGATGAGCGGTGGAGAGCAGTACTTC

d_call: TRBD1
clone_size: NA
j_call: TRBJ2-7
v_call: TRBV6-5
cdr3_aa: CASSYSQGSEQYF
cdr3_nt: TGTGCCAGCAGTTACTCACAGGGGTCCGAGCAGTACTTC

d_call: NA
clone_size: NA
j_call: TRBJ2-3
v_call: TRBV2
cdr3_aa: CAKALTASTDTQYF
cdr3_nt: TGTGCCAAGGCCTTGACTGCTAGCACAGATACGCAGTATTTT

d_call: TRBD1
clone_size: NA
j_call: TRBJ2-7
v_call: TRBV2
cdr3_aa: CANQFDRGTYEQYF
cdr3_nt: TGTGCCAACCAATTTGACAGGGGAACCTACGAGCAGTACTTC

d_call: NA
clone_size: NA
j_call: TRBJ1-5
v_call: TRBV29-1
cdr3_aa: CSVEDGNQPQHF
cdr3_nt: TGCAGCGTTGAAGACGGGAATCAGCCCCAGCATTTT

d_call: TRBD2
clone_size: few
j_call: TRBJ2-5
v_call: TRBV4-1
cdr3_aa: CASSQDRGRLAYQETQYF
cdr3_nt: TGCGCCAGCAGCCAAGATCGGGGGAGACTAGCGTATCAAGAGACCCAGTACTTC

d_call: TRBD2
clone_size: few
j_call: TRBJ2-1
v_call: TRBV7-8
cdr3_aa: CASSLDSGGPYNEQFF
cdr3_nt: TGTGCCAGCAGCTTAGATTCGGGGGGTCCCTACAATGAGCAGTTCTTC

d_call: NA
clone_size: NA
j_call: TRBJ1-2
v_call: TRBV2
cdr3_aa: CASRWQPGGYTF
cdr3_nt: TGTGCTAGCAGGTGGCAGCCCGGCGGCTACACCTTC

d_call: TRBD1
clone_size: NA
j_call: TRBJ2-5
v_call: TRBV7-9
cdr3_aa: CASSDDRVQETQYF
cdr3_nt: TGTGCCAGCAGCGACGACAGGGTCCAAGAGACCCAGTACTTC

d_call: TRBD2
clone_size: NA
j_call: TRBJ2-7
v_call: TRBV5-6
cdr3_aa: CASTMLSVFRASGPEQYF
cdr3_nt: TGTGCCAGCACCATGCTTTCGGTTTTTCGGGCTAGCGGCCCCGAGCAGTACTTC

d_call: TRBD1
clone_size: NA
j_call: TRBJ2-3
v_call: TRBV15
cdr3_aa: CATSRVPGQKGASSTDTQYF
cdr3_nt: TGTGCCACCAGCAGAGTTCCGGGACAGAAGGGAGCCTCTAGCACAGATACGCAGTATTTT

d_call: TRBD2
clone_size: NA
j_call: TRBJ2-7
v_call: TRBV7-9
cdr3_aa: CASSLWGGAKAYEQYF
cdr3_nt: TGTGCCAGCAGCTTATGGGGGGGAGCTAAGGCCTACGAGCAGTACTTC

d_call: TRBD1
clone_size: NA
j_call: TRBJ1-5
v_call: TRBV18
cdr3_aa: CASSPPSGTGPNQPQHF
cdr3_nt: TGTGCCAGCTCACCACCATCCGGGACAGGGCCGAATCAGCCCCAGCATTTT

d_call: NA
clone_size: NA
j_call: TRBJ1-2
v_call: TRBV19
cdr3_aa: CASSPTFYGYTF
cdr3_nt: TGTGCCAGTAGTCCCACGTTCTATGGCTACACCTTC

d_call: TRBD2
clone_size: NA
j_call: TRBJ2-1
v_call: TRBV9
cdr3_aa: CASSIPSGSSYNEQFF
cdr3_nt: TGTGCCAGCAGCATTCCTAGCGGGAGCTCCTACAATGAGCAGTTCTTC

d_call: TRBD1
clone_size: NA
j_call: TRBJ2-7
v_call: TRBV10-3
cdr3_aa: CAISGTVSYEQYF
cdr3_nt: TGTGCCATCAGCGGGACAGTCTCCTACGAGCAGTACTTC

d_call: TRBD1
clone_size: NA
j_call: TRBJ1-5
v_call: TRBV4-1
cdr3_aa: CASSQDGTGFYRQPQHF
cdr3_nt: TGCGCCAGCAGCCAAGATGGGACAGGGTTTTATCGTCAGCCCCAGCATTTT

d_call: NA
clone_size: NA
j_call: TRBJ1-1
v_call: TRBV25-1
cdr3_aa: CASNHPGRTEAFF
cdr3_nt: TGTGCCAGCAACCACCCGGGGCGCACTGAAGCTTTCTTT

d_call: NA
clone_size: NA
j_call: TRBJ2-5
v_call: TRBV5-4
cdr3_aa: CASSLGSVQETQYF
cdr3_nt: TGTGCCAGCAGCTTGGGCAGCGTCCAAGAGACCCAGTACTTC

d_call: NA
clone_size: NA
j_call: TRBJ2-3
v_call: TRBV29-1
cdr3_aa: CSVEGTGTSTDTQYF
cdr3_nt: TGCAGCGTTGAAGGGACGGGGACTAGCACAGATACGCAGTATTTT

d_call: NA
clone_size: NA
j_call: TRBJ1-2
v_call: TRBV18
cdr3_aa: CASSREGLTGYTF
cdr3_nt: TGTGCCAGCTCTCGCGAGGGACTCACCGGCTACACCTTC

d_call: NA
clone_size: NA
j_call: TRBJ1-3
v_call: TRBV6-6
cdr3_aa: CASSYHSSGNTIYF
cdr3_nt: TGTGCCAGCAGTTACCATAGCTCTGGAAACACCATATATTTT

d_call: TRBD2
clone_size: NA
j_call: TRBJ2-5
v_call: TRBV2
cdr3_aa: CASFLGPSGGAETQYF
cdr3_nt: TGTGCCAGCTTCCTAGGGCCTAGCGGGGGGGCGGAGACCCAGTACTTC

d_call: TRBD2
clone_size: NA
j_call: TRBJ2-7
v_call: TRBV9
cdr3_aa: CASSVVPGLAGEISYEQYF
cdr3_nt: TGTGCCAGCAGCGTAGTCCCTGGACTAGCGGGGGAGATATCCTACGAGCAGTACTTC

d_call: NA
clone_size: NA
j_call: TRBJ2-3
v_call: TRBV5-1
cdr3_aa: CASKRQASTDTQYF
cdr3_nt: TGCGCCAGCAAAAGACAGGCGAGCACAGATACGCAGTATTTT

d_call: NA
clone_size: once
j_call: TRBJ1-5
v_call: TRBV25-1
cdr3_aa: CASSETGGGSNQPQHF
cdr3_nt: TGTGCCAGCAGTGAAACTGGGGGGGGGAGCAATCAGCCCCAGCATTTT

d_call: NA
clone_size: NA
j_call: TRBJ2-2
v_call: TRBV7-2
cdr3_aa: CASSLTLYTGELFF
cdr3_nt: TGTGCCAGCAGCTTGACTCTTTACACCGGGGAGCTGTTTTTT

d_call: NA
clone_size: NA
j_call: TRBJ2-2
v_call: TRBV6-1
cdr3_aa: CASSPGTSNTGELFF
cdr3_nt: TGTGCCAGCAGTCCAGGGACATCGAACACCGGGGAGCTGTTTTTT

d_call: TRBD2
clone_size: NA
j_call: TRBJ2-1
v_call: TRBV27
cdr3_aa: CASSLGLASNEQFF
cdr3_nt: TGTGCCAGCAGTTTAGGACTAGCAAGTAATGAGCAGTTCTTC

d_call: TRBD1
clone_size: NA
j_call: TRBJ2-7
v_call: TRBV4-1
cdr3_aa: CASSRHGTESPYEQYF
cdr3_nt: TGCGCCAGCAGCCGACACGGGACAGAGAGTCCCTACGAGCAGTACTTC

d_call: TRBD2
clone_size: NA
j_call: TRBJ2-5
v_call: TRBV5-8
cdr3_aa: CASSFFRTSGGVTKTQYF
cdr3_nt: TGTGCCAGCAGCTTTTTTCGGACTAGCGGGGGGGTTACGAAGACCCAGTACTTC

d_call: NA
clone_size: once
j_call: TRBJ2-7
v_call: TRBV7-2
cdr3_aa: CASSPVGGDDEQYF
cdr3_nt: TGTGCCAGCAGCCCCGTTGGTGGGGACGACGAGCAGTACTTC

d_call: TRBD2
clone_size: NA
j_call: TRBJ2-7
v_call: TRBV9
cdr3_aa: CASSPLAGGRYEQYF
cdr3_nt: TGTGCCAGCAGCCCGCTAGCGGGAGGTAGGTACGAGCAGTACTTC

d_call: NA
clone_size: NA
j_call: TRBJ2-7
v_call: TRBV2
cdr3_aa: CASKTGIYEQYF
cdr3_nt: TGTGCCAGCAAGACGGGTATCTACGAGCAGTACTTC

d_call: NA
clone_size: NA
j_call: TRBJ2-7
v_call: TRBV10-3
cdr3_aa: CAISESPLPEQYF
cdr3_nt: TGTGCCATCAGTGAGTCCCCACTACCCGAGCAGTACTTC

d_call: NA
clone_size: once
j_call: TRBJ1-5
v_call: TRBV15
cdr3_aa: CATSRRGKDQPQHF
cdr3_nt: TGTGCCACCAGCAGACGCGGGAAGGATCAGCCCCAGCATTTT

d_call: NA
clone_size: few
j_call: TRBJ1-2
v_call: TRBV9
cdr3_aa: CASSARGVGYGYTF
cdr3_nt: TGTGCCAGCAGCGCGCGAGGGGTAGGGTATGGCTACACCTTC

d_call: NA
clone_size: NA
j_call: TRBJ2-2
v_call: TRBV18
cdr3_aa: CASSPLSGELFF
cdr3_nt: TGTGCCAGCTCACCCCTTAGCGGGGAGCTGTTTTTT

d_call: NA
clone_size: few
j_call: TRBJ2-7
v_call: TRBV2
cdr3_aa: CASRGLDPTSRAFAFEYF
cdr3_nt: TGTGCCAGCAGGGGTCTTGACCCTACGAGTAGGGCGTTCGCGTTCGAGTACTTC

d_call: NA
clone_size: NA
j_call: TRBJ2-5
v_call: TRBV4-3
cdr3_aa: CASSQVSARETQYF
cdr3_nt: TGCGCCAGCAGCCAAGTCTCCGCGCGGGAGACCCAGTACTTC

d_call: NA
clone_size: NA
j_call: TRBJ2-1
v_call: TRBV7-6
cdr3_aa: CASTGGPLWEQFF
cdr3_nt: TGTGCCAGCACCGGGGGGCCCCTTTGGGAGCAGTTCTTC